Sequencing of this TCR beta chain was carried out in a study of blood T cell repertoires in COVID-19. Germline lookup yields CDR1 MNHNY and CDR2 SVGAGI (reference sequence). The CDR3 length is 14 residues. V lost 4 bases to trimming and J lost 5 bases, with 14 bases between them. Only in-frame clones appear in the TCRdb table, and some are missing; sequencing was by immunoSEQ multiplex PCR. The sample includes about 30,000 clones, about nine tenths of them seen just once. This chain connects TRBV6-6 to TRBJ1-2; perhaps TRBD1 as D (6 bases). The sequence came from a human donor in a cohort sampled during active COVID-19. The specimen sequenced was peripheral blood. In nucleotides, the CDR3 is TGTGCCAGCAGTTTCGGCCAGGGGAGTTATGGCTACACCTTC. Translated: CASSFGQGSYGYTF.